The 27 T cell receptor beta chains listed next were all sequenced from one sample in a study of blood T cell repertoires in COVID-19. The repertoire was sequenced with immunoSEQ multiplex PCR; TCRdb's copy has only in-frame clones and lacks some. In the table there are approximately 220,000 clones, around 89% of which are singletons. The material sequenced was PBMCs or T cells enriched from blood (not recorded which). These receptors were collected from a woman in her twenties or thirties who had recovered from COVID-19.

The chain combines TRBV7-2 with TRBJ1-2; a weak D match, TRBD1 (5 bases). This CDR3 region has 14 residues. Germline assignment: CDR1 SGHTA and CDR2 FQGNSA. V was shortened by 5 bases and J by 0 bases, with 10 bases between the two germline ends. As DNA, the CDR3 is TGTGCCAGCAGCCCATCAGGGTCTAACTATGGCTACACCTTC. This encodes CASSPSGSNYGYTF.

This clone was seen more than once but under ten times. The CDR3 DNA sequence: TGTGCCAGCAGCTTAGCCGGGACATCGGATCAGCCCCAGCATTTT. Translating it yields CASSLAGTSDQPQHF. The chain uses TRBV7-2 and TRBJ1-5, with a weak D call TRBD1 (6 bases). V lost 0 bases and J lost 5, with 11 bases in between. CDR3 length: 15 amino acids. CDR1 is SGHTA and CDR2 is FQGNSA in the germline V gene.

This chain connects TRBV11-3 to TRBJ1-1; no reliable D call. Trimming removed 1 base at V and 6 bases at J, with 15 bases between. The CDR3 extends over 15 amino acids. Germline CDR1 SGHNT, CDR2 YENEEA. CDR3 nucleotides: TGTGCCAGCAGCTTAGTCCCGATTTACCGCGCTGAAGCTTTCTTT. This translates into CASSLVPIYRAEAFF.

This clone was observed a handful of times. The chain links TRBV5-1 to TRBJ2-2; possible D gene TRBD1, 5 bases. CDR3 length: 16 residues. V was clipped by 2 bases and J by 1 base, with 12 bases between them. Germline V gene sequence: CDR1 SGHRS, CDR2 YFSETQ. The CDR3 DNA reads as TGCGCCAGCAGCTTCCCGGCAGGGCAGAACACCGGGGAGCTGTTTTTT. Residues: CASSFPAGQNTGELFF.

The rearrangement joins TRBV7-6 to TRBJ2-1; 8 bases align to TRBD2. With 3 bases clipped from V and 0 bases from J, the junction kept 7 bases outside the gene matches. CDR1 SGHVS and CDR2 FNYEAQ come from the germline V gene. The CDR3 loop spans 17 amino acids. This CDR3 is CASSFQRGGSSYNEQFF. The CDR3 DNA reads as TGTGCCAGCAGCTTCCAGCGCGGGGGGAGCTCCTACAATGAGCAGTTCTTC.

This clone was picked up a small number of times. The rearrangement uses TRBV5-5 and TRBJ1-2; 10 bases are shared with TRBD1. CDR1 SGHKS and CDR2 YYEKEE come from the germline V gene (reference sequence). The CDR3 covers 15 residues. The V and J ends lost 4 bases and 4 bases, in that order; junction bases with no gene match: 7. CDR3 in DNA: TGTGCCAGCAGCGAAGACAGGGGGCTGAGCTATGGCTACACCTTC. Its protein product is CASSEDRGLSYGYTF.

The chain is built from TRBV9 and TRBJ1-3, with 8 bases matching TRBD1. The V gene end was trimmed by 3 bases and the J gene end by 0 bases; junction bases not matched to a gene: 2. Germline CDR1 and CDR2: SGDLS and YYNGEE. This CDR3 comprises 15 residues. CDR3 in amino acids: CASSATGGSGNTIYF. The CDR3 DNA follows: TGTGCCAGCAGCGCAACAGGGGGCTCTGGAAACACCATATATTTT.

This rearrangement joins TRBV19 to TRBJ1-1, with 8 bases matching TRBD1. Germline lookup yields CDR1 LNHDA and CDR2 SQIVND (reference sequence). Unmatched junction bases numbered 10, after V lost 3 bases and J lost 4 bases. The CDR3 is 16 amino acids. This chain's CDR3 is CASSIEQGEWGTEAFF. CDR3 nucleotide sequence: TGTGCCAGTAGTATTGAACAGGGGGAGTGGGGCACTGAAGCTTTCTTT.

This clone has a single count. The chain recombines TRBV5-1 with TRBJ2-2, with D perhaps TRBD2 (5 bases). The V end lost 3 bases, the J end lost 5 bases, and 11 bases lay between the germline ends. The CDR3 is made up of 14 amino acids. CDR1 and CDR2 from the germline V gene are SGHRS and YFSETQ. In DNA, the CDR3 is TGCGCCAGCAGCTCACCTAGAGGGACCGGGGAGCTGTTTTTT. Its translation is CASSSPRGTGELFF. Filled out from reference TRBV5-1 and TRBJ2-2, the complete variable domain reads KAGVTQTPRYLIKTRGQQVTLSCSPISGHRSVSWYQQTPGQGLQFLFEYFSETQRNKGNFPGRFSGRQFSNSRSEMNVSTLELGDSALYLCASSSPRGTGELFFGEGSRLTVL.

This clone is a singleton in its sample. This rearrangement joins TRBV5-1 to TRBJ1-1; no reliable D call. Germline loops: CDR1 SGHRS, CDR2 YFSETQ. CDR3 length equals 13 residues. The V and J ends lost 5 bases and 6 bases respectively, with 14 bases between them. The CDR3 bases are TGCGCCAGCAGTGCTGGGAGATCAGCTGAAGCTTTCTTT. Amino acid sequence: CASSAGRSAEAFF.

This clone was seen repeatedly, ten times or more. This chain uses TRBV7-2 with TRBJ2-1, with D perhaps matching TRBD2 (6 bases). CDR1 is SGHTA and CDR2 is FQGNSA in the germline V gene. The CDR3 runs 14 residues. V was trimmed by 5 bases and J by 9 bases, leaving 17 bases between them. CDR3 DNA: TGTGCCAGCAGCGTCGTCAGAGTCGGGGGTGAGCAGTTCTTC. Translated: CASSVVRVGGEQFF. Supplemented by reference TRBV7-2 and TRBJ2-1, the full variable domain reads GAGVSQSPSNKVTEKGKDVELRCDPISGHTALYWYRQSLGQGLEFLIYFQGNSAPDKSGLPSDRFSAERTGGSVSTLTIQRTQQEDSAVYLCASSVVRVGGEQFFGPGTRLTVL.

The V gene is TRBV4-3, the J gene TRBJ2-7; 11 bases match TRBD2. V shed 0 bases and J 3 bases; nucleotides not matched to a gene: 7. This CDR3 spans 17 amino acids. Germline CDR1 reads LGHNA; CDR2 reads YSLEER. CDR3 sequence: CASSQERTGTSGYEQYF. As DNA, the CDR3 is TGCGCCAGCAGCCAAGAGAGGACGGGGACTAGCGGCTACGAGCAGTACTTC.

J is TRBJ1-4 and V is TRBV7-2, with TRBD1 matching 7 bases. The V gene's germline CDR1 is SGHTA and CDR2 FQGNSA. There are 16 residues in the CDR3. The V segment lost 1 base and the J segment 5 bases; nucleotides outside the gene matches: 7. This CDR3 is CASSLGLGTENEKLFF. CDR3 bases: TGTGCCAGCAGCTTAGGGTTGGGGACAGAGAATGAAAAACTGTTTTTT.

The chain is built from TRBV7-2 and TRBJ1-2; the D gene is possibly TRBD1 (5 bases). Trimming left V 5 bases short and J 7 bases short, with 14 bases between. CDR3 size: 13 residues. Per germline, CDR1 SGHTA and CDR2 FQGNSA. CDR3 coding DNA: TGTGCCAGCAGCCGACCCGACAGTTCTGGCTACACCTTC. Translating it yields CASSRPDSSGYTF.

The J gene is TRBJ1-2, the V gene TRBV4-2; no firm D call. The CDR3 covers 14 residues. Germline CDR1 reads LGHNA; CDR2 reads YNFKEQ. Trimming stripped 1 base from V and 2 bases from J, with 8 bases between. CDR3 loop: CASSQGTENYGYTF. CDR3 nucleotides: TGTGCCAGCAGCCAAGGCACAGAGAACTATGGCTACACCTTC.

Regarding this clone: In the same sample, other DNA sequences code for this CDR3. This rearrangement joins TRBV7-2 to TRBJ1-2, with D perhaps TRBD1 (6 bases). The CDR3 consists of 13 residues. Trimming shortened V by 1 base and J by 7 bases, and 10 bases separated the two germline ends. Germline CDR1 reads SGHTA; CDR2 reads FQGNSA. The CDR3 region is CASSLDRVGGYTF. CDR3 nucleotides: TGTGCCAGCAGCTTAGACAGGGTTGGTGGCTACACCTTC.

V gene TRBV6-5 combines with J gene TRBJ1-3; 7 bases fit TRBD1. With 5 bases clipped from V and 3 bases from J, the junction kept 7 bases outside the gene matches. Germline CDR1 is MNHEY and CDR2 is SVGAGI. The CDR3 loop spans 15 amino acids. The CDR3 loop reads CASSKGQPLGNTIYF. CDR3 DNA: TGTGCCAGCAGTAAGGGACAGCCCCTTGGAAACACCATATATTTT.

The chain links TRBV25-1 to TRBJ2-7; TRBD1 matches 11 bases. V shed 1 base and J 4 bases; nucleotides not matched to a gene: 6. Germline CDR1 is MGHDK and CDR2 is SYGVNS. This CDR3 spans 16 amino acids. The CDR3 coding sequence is TGTGCCAGCAGTGAATCCAGGACAGGGGGCAAGTACGAGCAGTACTTC. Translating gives CASSESRTGGKYEQYF.

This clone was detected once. CDR3 coding DNA: TGTGCCAGCAGTTATGGCAGGTACTATGGCTACACCTTC. Residues: CASSYGRYYGYTF. This sequence joins TRBV12-3 or TRBV12-4 and TRBJ1-2; D is unresolved. V lost 4 bases and J lost 3, with 9 bases in between. The CDR3 extends over 13 amino acids.

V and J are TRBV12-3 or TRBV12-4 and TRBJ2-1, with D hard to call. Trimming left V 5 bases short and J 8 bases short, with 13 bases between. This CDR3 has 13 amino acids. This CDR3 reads CASSIPPTHEQFF. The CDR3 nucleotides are TGTGCCAGCAGTATCCCCCCCACTCATGAGCAGTTCTTC.

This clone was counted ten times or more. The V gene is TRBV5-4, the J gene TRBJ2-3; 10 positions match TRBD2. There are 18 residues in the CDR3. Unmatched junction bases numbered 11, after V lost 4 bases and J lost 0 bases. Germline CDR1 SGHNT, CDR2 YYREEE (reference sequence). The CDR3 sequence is CASSDRDLAGGSTDTQYF. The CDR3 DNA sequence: TGTGCCAGCAGCGATCGGGATTTAGCGGGGGGCAGCACAGATACGCAGTATTTT.

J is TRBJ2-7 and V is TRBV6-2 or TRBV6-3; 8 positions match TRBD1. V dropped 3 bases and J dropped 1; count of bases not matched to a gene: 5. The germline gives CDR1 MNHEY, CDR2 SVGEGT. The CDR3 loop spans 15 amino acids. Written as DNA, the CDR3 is TGTGCCAGCAGTTATCGGGACAGGCTATCCTACGAGCAGTACTTC. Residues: CASSYRDRLSYEQYF.

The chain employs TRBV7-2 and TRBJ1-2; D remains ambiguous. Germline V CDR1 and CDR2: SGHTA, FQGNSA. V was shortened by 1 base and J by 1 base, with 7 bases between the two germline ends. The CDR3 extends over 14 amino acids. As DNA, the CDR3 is TGTGCCAGCAGCTTAGATACGGTTAACTATGGCTACACCTTC. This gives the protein CASSLDTVNYGYTF.

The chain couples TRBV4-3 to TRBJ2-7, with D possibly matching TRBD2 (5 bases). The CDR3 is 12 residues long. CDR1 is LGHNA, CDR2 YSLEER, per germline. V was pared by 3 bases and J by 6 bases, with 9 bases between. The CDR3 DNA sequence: TGCGCCAGCAGCCATTCGGGAAGCGAGCAGTACTTC. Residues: CASSHSGSEQYF.

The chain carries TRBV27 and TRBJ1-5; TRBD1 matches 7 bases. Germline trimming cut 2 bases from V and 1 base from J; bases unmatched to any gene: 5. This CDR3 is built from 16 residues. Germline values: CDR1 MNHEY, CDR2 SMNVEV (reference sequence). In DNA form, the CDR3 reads TGTGCCAGCAGTTTAGTAGGGGGCTCGAGCAATCAGCCCCAGCATTTT. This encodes CASSLVGGSSNQPQHF.

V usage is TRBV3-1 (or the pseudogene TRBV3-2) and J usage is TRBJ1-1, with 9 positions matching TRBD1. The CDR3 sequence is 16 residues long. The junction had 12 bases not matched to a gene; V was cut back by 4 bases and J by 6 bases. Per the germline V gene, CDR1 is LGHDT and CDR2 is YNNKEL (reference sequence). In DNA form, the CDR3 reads TGTGCCAGCAGCCCTACAAGACAGGGGGAGAGCCCTGAAGCTTTCTTT. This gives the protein CASSPTRQGESPEAFF.

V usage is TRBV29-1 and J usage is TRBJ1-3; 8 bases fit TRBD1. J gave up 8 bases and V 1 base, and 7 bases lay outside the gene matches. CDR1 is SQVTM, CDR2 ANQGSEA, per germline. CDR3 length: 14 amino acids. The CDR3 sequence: CSVEGVTGEDTIYF. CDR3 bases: TGCAGCGTTGAAGGCGTGACAGGGGAAGACACCATATATTTT.